A single sample gave rise to the 10 T cell receptor beta chains below, sequenced in a study of blood T cell repertoires in COVID-19. TCRdb's table, derived via immunoSEQ multiplex PCR, lists solely in-frame clones and lacks some. The sample carries around 250,000 clones, roughly four fifths recorded once. Source material: PBMCs or T cells enriched from blood (not recorded which). Source of these receptors: a man aged 35 to 55 who had been exposed to COVID-19.

J is TRBJ2-7 and V is TRBV5-1, with TRBD2 matching over 13 bases. With V trimmed by 0 bases and J by 8 bases, 2 bases remained unmatched. CDR3 length: 14 residues. Germline lookup yields CDR1 SGHRS and CDR2 YFSETQ. In DNA, the CDR3 is TGCGCCAGCAGCTTGGGGACTAGCGGGAGCAAGCAGTACTTC. Residues: CASSLGTSGSKQYF.

This clone was found a few times. V usage is TRBV5-8 and J usage is TRBJ1-2; 7 bases are shared with TRBD1. The CDR3 is 15 residues long. Unmatched junction bases numbered 11, after V lost 4 bases and J lost 5 bases. In germline, CDR1 is SGHTS, CDR2 YDEGEE. The CDR3 sequence is CASSLRDRGLYGYTF. As DNA, the CDR3 is TGTGCCAGCAGCCTCCGGGACAGAGGATTATATGGCTACACCTTC.

The chain uses TRBV15 and TRBJ2-7; the match to TRBD2 covers 8 bases. The CDR3 contains 14 residues. J was trimmed by 3 bases and V by 0 bases; bases with no gene match: 1. The germline V gene has CDR1 LNHNV and CDR2 YYDKDF (reference sequence). CDR3 DNA sequence: TGTGCCACCAGCAGAGAACTAGCGGTCTACGAGCAGTACTTC. Translated: CATSRELAVYEQYF.

The chain is built from TRBV6-4 and TRBJ2-2, with D possibly TRBD2 on 5 matching bases. V lost 5 bases to trimming and J lost 8 bases, with 12 bases between them. Germline CDR1 reads MRHNA; CDR2 reads SNTAGT. The CDR3 consists of 13 residues. CDR3 DNA: TGTGCCAGCAGTCGAGAGGGCATGGGGGAGCTGTTTTTT. Protein sequence: CASSREGMGELFF.

The CDR3 loop reads CASSLYLDLTDTQYF. The CDR3 DNA is TGTGCCAGCAGTTTATATCTAGATCTCACAGATACGCAGTATTTT. The chain carries TRBV27 and TRBJ2-3; D not resolved. The CDR3 totals 15 residues. The V end lost 1 base, the J end lost 2 bases, and 10 bases lay between the germline ends. CDR1 is MNHEY, CDR2 SMNVEV, per germline (reference sequence).

The chain combines TRBV5-1 with TRBJ1-2, with D tentatively TRBD1 (5 bases). The CDR3 consists of 14 residues. CDR1 SGHRS and CDR2 YFSETQ come from the germline V gene. Trimming shortened V by 4 bases and J by 4 bases, and 14 bases separated the two germline ends. DNA for the CDR3: TGCGCCAGCAGCGACCTACAGGAATCCTATGGCTACACCTTC. Translating gives CASSDLQESYGYTF.

The genes are TRBV27 and TRBJ1-1, with D possibly matching TRBD1 (5 bases). From germline, CDR1 is MNHEY and CDR2 SMNVEV (reference sequence). There are 13 residues in the CDR3. The ends were cut back, 6 bases at V and 3 bases at J, with 11 bases in the middle. The CDR3 region is CASSQTAYTEAFF. The CDR3 region has the DNA TGTGCCAGCAGCCAGACAGCTTACACTGAAGCTTTCTTT.

In this sample, this clone turned up once. The J gene is TRBJ1-3, the V gene TRBV21-1; the table's D call of TRBD1 was not tested on the DNA. TRBV21-1 is recorded as a pseudogene. This CDR3 is 15 amino acids long. CDR3 loop: CASSNLTGSGNTIYF. The CDR3 nucleotides read TGTGCCAGCAGCAATTTGACAGGCTCTGGAAACACCATATATTTT.

This chain links TRBV29-1 with TRBJ2-6; D perhaps matches TRBD2 (6 bases). Trimming stripped 4 bases from V and 4 bases from J, with 11 bases between. Germline V gene sequence: CDR1 SQVTM, CDR2 ANQGSEA. The CDR3 length is 14 residues. The CDR3 DNA follows: TGCAGCGTTGTATTGGCGGGAGGGGCCAACGTCCTGACTTTC. Residues: CSVVLAGGANVLTF.

A remark on this clone: This may stem from a read error, because a much larger clone lies one nucleotide away. The CDR3 sequence: CASRGQRNSPLHF. The DNA of the CDR3 is TGTGCCAGCAGAGGACAGAGAAATTCACCCCTCCACTTT. V and J are TRBV7-9 and TRBJ1-6; D might be TRBD1 (6 bases). Trimming took 6 bases from V and 7 from J, leaving 10 bases between them. Per the germline V gene, CDR1 is SEHNR and CDR2 is FQNEAQ (reference sequence). This CDR3 region has 13 residues.